A selection of T cell receptor beta chains follows, all from one sample in a study of CD8 T cells in ankylosing spondylitis. One entry per CDR3 protein results from TCRdb running MiXCR on the 5' RACE reads. Of some 240,000 distinct CDR3 sequences in the sample, 20% to 30% were seen once. The source material was blood, either unsorted or a sorted T cell fraction (not recorded which). These receptors originate from a male donor with ankylosing spondylitis or in good health (not recorded which). CDR3s include the opening cysteine and the closing phenylalanine or tryptophan. The order of the fields is D gene, V gene, J gene, clone size, CDR3 DNA, CDR3 protein. A D gene is named only where the DNA matches it firmly. Size values are once, few and many counts, or a class for expanded clones, and some rows have none.

NA	TRBV20-1	TRBJ2-5	many	TGCAGTGCTAGAATAGCTCAAGAGACCCAGTACTTC	CSARIAQETQYF
NA	TRBV10-3	TRBJ2-3	NA	TGTGCCAGCGGGAGAGTCAACCAGGGGGTAGATACGCAGTATTTT	CASGRVNQGVDTQYF
NA	TRBV5-5	TRBJ2-5	few	TGTGCCAGCAGCTTGGACGGGGGCCAAGAGACCCAGTACTTC	CASSLDGGQETQYF
NA	TRBV20-1	TRBJ2-1	many	TGCAGTGCTAGTCGAGGAGGGCTTTACTACAATGAGCAGTTCTTC	CSASRGGLYYNEQFF
NA	TRBV12-3/TRBV12-4	TRBJ2-7	few	TGTGCCAGCGGATCAAGGGTGGCCTACGAGCAGTACTTC	CASGSRVAYEQYF
NA	TRBV20-1	TRBJ1-5	few	TGCAGTGGACGGGACGGTAGCAATCAGCCCCAGCATTTT	CSGRDGSNQPQHF
NA	TRBV7-9	TRBJ2-7	many	TGTGCCAGCAGTCAAGGGGGACCTCTCAAGGAGCAGTACTTC	CASSQGGPLKEQYF
NA	TRBV9	TRBJ2-2	NA	TGTGCCAGCAGCGTAAAGCCTGGCCCCGGGGAGCTGTTTTTT	CASSVKPGPGELFF
TRBD1	TRBV7-9	TRBJ1-1	NA	TGTGCCAGCAGCTGGGACAGGGGTACTGAAGCTTTCTTT	CASSWDRGTEAFF
NA	TRBV12-3/TRBV12-4	TRBJ2-5	many	TGTGCCAGCAGTCCCTCCCCGCCAGAGACCCAGTACTTC	CASSPSPPETQYF
NA	TRBV20-1	TRBJ1-5	NA	TGCAGTGCTAGAGACCCCTGGAGGGGAAACAATCAGCCCCAGCATTTT	CSARDPWRGNNQPQHF
TRBD2	TRBV20-1	TRBJ2-1	NA	TGCAGTGCAGCGGCAGCGGGGGATTACAATGAGCAGTTCTTC	CSAAAAGDYNEQFF
NA	TRBV2	TRBJ2-1	few	TGTGCCAGCAGACCGATAGGGTCCTACAATGAGCAGTTCTTC	CASRPIGSYNEQFF
NA	TRBV2	TRBJ2-2	NA	TGTGCCAGCGCACACGCCGGGGAGCTGTTTTTT	CASAHAGELFF
TRBD2	TRBV20-1	TRBJ2-1	NA	TGCAGTGCTAGAAACTACGGGGGGGCTTGGAATGAGCAGTTCTTC	CSARNYGGAWNEQFF
NA	TRBV2	TRBJ2-3	NA	TGTGCCAGCAGTGATGGTTGGGGTCATACAGATACGCAGTATTTT	CASSDGWGHTDTQYF
NA	TRBV5-1	TRBJ2-2	many	TGCGCCAGCAGCCAAACCACCTCATCCACCGGGGAGCTGTTTTTT	CASSQTTSSTGELFF